This entry is about one T cell receptor beta chain. The antigen is not known. The table came from immunoSEQ multiplex PCR; TCRdb's copy has only in-frame clones and leaves some out. The sample has 70,000 to 95,000 clones, 84% seen once. These data belong to a study of OX40 agonist ivuxolimab in advanced cancers. Study-wide results and caveats: CD8+ T cells showed, on average, more clonal expansion than CD4+ cells.

This CDR3 is 12 amino acids long. V was clipped by 2 bases and J by 8 bases, with 9 bases between them. Germline assignment: CDR1 SNHLY and CDR2 FYNNEI. This receptor was obtained from an adult with an advanced solid tumor such as melanoma, head and neck, liver or kidney cancer. The specimen was CD4+ or CD8+ T cells sorted from blood, collected in a trial of the OX40 agonist ivuxolimab. The rearrangement links TRBV2 to TRBJ1-2; D is ambiguous. The CDR3 here is CASSEFGGGYTF. CDR3 bases: TGTGCCAGCAGTGAATTCGGTGGGGGCTACACCTTC.